The following is a TCR beta chain sequence with its context. The target antigen is unknown. Sequencing used immunoSEQ multiplex PCR; TCRdb keeps in-frame clones, though not all of them. The data contain 2 million to 2.5 million clones, 90% to 97% of them singletons. Germline V gene lookup returns CDR1 MNHEY and CDR2 SVGAGI. J was trimmed by 5 bases and V by 6 bases; bases with no gene match: 9. This CDR3 comprises 15 residues. This entry belongs to a study of shared clonotypes between healthy human individuals. The overall study: The donor pool was made up of two women and a few men aged 18 to 49.

Study results and caveats: Some naive CD4 clonotypes, 4% to 6%, turned up in common across several donors. When compared with the clonotypes that were shared by all four sorted-subset donors, the non-shared clonotypes turned out to have lower generation probabilities.

The sequence was collected from a man between 18 and 29 years old in good health. The V call is TRBV6-5, the J call TRBJ2-2, with TRBD1 matching over 7 bases. The sample was naive CD4+ T cells sorted from blood. As for subset: CD45RA+ positively selected. CDR3 residues: CASSRGQLMTGELFF. The CDR3 nucleotides read TGTGCCAGCAGCCGGGGACAGCTCATGACCGGGGAGCTGTTTTTT.